Shown below are 31 T cell receptor beta chains from a single sample sequenced in a study of blood T cells in healthy people across ages. It was with a sample-barcoded 5' primer and a J-beta primer mix that a second PCR of roughly 7 to 12 cycles was run. In TCRdb, the 5' RACE reads were re-called with MiXCR into one record per CDR3 protein. The table includes approximately 810,000 distinct CDR3 sequences, 29% detected once. Source material: blood. The source of these receptors is a woman of 80 years or more in good health.

This clonotype came up many times. The chain links TRBV5-1 to TRBJ2-3; the D gene could be TRBD1 or TRBD2 (6 bases each). The CDR3 consists of 15 residues. V lost 1 base and J 3 bases, leaving 12 bases between the germline ends. Germline CDR1 SGHRS, CDR2 YFSETQ. This chain's CDR3 is CASSLNTGATDTQYF. CDR3 nucleotide sequence: TGCGCCAGCAGCTTGAATACGGGGGCTACAGATACGCAGTATTTT.

The CDR3 bases are TGCAGGGCCGGAGGTCAGAATCAGCCCCAGCATTTT. Translating gives CRAGGQNQPQHF. This chain links TRBV20-1 with TRBJ1-5; the D is unclear. The CDR3 extends over 12 amino acids. Germline V gene data show CDR1 as DFQATT and CDR2 as SNEGSKA (reference sequence).

Turning to this clonotype: Since a much larger clone is just one base distant, this may be a read error. The chain recombines TRBV6-1 with TRBJ1-2; D gene ambiguous. There are 13 residues in the CDR3. Germline CDR1 and CDR2: MNHNS and SASEGT. This CDR3 is CTSSERDYYGYTF. The CDR3 DNA is TGTACCAGCAGTGAGAGGGATTACTATGGCTACACCTTC.

In regard to this clonotype: One end of the junction is discordant with germline, which a read error may explain. The chain is built from TRBV5-4 and TRBJ2-3; 10 bases line up with TRBD2. CDR3 length equals 13 residues. Germline CDR1 SGHNT, CDR2 YYREEE (reference sequence). The CDR3 loop is CTSSWSSGGMAYF. The CDR3 DNA follows: TGTACCAGCAGCTGGTCTAGCGGGGGCATGGCGTATTTT.

This clonotype was observed many times. No DNA is shown, since the ends of the CDR3 on it are uncertain; the CDR3 is the one TCRdb lists. This chain uses TRBV6-2 or TRBV6-3 with TRBJ2-3. Termini included, the CDR3 measures 11 amino acids. The V gene's germline CDR1 is MNHEY and CDR2 SVGEGT. CDR3 sequence: CASSTSDTQYF.

This clonotype came up many times. The chain uses TRBV7-9 and TRBJ2-1; the D gene could be TRBD1 or TRBD2 (7 bases each). CDR1 and CDR2 (germline): SEHNR, FQNEAQ (reference sequence). This CDR3 is built from 13 residues. V dropped 1 base and J dropped 12 bases, with 13 bases sitting between them. In DNA, the CDR3 is TGTGCCAGCAGCTTAGACAGGGGCGGGGGGCAGTTCTTC. Translating it yields CASSLDRGGGQFF.

V usage is TRBV28 and J usage is TRBJ1-5; D remains ambiguous. The germline CDR1 and CDR2 sequences are MDHEN and SYDVKM. The V end lost 5 bases, the J end lost 3 bases, and 11 bases lay between the germline ends. This CDR3 is built from 14 residues. Here the CDR3 reads CASSNPGFNQPQHF. The DNA of the CDR3 is TGTGCCAGCAGTAATCCCGGCTTCAATCAGCCCCAGCATTTT.

The genes are TRBV4-2 and TRBJ1-2; D unclear. Trimming removed 1 base at V and 5 bases at J, with 14 bases between. Per germline, CDR1 LGHNA and CDR2 YNFKEQ. There are 15 residues in the CDR3. CDR3 amino acids: CASSQAVAGPYGYTF. DNA for the CDR3: TGTGCCAGCAGCCAAGCGGTGGCAGGCCCTTATGGCTACACCTTC.

Many counts were recorded for this clonotype. The chain carries TRBV7-9 and TRBJ2-1; 11 bases map to TRBD2. V was pared by 5 bases and J by 5 bases, with 8 bases of the junction left unmatched. Germline values: CDR1 SEHNR, CDR2 FQNEAQ (reference sequence). The CDR3 contains 16 residues. CDR3 sequence reads: CASSQMGLADNNEQFF. CDR3 in DNA: TGTGCCAGCAGCCAAATGGGACTAGCGGACAACAATGAGCAGTTCTTC.

This clonotype was detected many times. This chain joins TRBV6-6 and TRBJ2-1; no clear D. The V end lost 3 bases, the J end lost 9 bases, and 6 bases lay between the germline ends. Germline assignment: CDR1 MNHNY and CDR2 SVGAGI (reference sequence). The CDR3 totals 11 residues. CDR3 nucleotides: TGTGCCAGCAGTTATCCTCCTGAGCAGTTCTTC. Translating it yields CASSYPPEQFF.

This chain links TRBV18 with TRBJ1-2; maybe TRBD1 (5 bases). There are 15 residues in the CDR3. Deletions cut 4 bases from V and 13 bases from J, with 25 bases between. Germline V gene sequence: CDR1 KGHSH, CDR2 LQKENI. This chain's CDR3 is CASSRLPDIYFSITF. DNA for the CDR3: TGTGCCAGCTCACGACTCCCGGACATCTACTTTTCTATCACCTTC. The full variable domain, in which reference TRBV18 and TRBJ1-2 provide the parts outside the CDR3, is NAGVMQNPRHLVRRRGQEARLRCSPMKGHSHVYWYRQLPEEGLKFMVYLQKENIIDESGMPKERFSAEFPKEGPSILRIQQVVRGDSAAYFCASSRLPDIYFSITFGSGTRLTVV.

This rearrangement joins TRBV7-2 to TRBJ1-1, with 9 bases fitting TRBD1. The germline V gene has CDR1 SGHTA and CDR2 FQGNSA. The CDR3 length is 14 residues. The trim removed 5 bases at V and 10 bases at J, leaving 11 bases unmatched. In DNA, the CDR3 is TGTGCCAGCAGCGTCCGGGACAGGGAGAGTGGAGCTTTCTTT. Translated, it gives CASSVRDRESGAFF.

This clonotype was observed at least ten times. The DNA of the CDR3 is TGCAGCGTTGAAGAAGGTTCTCAATGGGAGCAGTACTTC. Translation gives CSVEEGSQWEQYF. V is TRBV29-1 and J is TRBJ2-7; D remains ambiguous. Germline V gene sequence: CDR1 SQVTM, CDR2 ANQGSEA. Trimming shortened V by 0 bases and J by 7 bases, and 13 bases separated the two germline ends. The CDR3 is 13 residues long.

This clonotype was seen repeatedly, ten times or more. The rearrangement links TRBV5-5 to TRBJ2-5, with 9 bases matching TRBD2. The length of the CDR3 is 15 residues. J gave up 4 bases and V 0 bases, and 4 bases lay outside the gene matches. CDR1 is SGHKS, CDR2 YYEKEE, per germline (reference sequence). The CDR3 DNA reads TGTGCCAGCAGCTTGGGCCTAGCGGGGTCAGAGACCCAGTACTTC. It encodes CASSLGLAGSETQYF.

Details on this clonotype: A much larger clone sits a single nucleotide away, making a read error possible. The rearrangement uses TRBV29-1 and TRBJ2-5; D gene ambiguous. This CDR3 has 13 residues. CDR1 SQVTM and CDR2 ANQGSEA come from the germline V gene. DNA of the CDR3: TGCAGTTTGAGATCAGGAGCTAAAGAGACCCAGTACTTC. Translation: CSLRSGAKETQYF.

In its sample, this clonotype was seen once. At one end, the junction sequence differs from germline, possibly due to a read error. V and J are TRBV7-8 and TRBJ2-7; D gene uncertain. The CDR3 has 14 residues. The germline CDR1 and CDR2 sequences are SGHVS and FQNEAQ. The CDR3 sequence is CANSPRPGHYEQYF. The DNA of the CDR3 is TGTGCCAACAGCCCCAGACCCGGCCACTACGAGCAGTACTTC. The full variable domain, in which reference TRBV7-8 and TRBJ2-7 provide the parts outside the CDR3, is GAGVSQSPRYKVAKRGQDVALRCDPISGHVSLFWYQQALGQGPEFLTYFQNEAQLDKSGLPSDRFFAERPEGSVSTLKIQRTQQEDSAVYLCANSPRPGHYEQYFGPGTRLTVT.

There are many counts of this clonotype. This rearrangement joins TRBV24-1 to TRBJ2-3, with D tentatively TRBD1 (5 bases). The CDR3 sequence is 13 residues long. CDR1 is KGHDR, CDR2 SFDVKD, per germline. V lost 6 bases and J lost 1, with 7 bases in between. CDR3 in amino acids: CATSQQGTDTQYF. Here the CDR3 DNA reads TGTGCCACCAGTCAACAGGGCACAGATACGCAGTATTTT.

For this clonotype: Since a much larger clone is just one base distant, this may be a read error. The rearrangement joins TRBV5-1 to TRBJ2-5; 8 positions match TRBD1. V shed 0 bases, J shed 11 bases, and the junction held 18 bases outside the gene matches. CDR3 length: 17 amino acids. Germline loops: CDR1 SGHRS, CDR2 YFSETQ. This CDR3 is CASSLDRTGFVHNEQYF. The CDR3 DNA reads TGCGCCAGCAGCTTGGACAGGACAGGGTTCGTCCACAATGAGCAGTACTTC. Full variable domain (rest looked up from reference TRBV5-1 and TRBJ2-5): KAGVTQTPRYLIKTRGQQVTLSCSPISGHRSVSWYQQTPGQGLQFLFEYFSETQRNKGNFPGRFSGRQFSNSRSEMNVSTLELGDSALYLCASSLDRTGFVHNEQYFGPGTRLLVL.

This clonotype was picked up many times. The J gene is TRBJ2-7, the V gene TRBV5-1; D is undetermined. The CDR3 loop spans 14 amino acids. Germline CDR1 is SGHRS and CDR2 is YFSETQ. V lost 0 bases and J lost 4, with 11 bases in between. The CDR3 spells CASSLDPSVYEQYF. Here the CDR3 DNA reads TGCGCCAGCAGCTTGGATCCCTCGGTATACGAGCAGTACTTC.

On this clonotype itself: A junction boundary mismatches the germline segment, possibly from a read error. The genes are TRBV20-1 and TRBJ1-1; maybe TRBD1 (6 bases). The CDR3 is 14 residues long. CDR1 and CDR2 from the germline V gene are DFQATT and SNEGSKA (reference sequence). The CDR3 reads CSASTGAFNTEASF. In DNA, the CDR3 is TGCAGTGCCAGTACGGGGGCGTTTAACACTGAAGCTTCCTTT.

This clonotype has a count of ten or more. This chain uses TRBV2 with TRBJ2-3; D may be TRBD2 (6 bases). V gave up 4 bases and J gave up 4 bases, with 9 bases separating them. The CDR3 runs 13 residues. CDR1 is SNHLY, CDR2 FYNNEI, per germline. The CDR3 loop is CASSADYSDTQYF. As DNA, the CDR3 is TGTGCCAGCAGTGCGGACTACTCAGATACGCAGTATTTT.

This clonotype appeared many times. This chain joins TRBV29-1 and TRBJ2-5; D possibly corresponds to TRBD2 (5 bases). CDR1 is SQVTM, CDR2 ANQGSEA, per germline. There are 13 residues in the CDR3. Trimming removed 4 bases from V and 0 bases from J, with 9 bases in between. For the CDR3, the DNA is TGCAGCGTTGGACGACTAAACCAAGAGACCCAGTACTTC. It translates to CSVGRLNQETQYF.

As for this clonotype: With a much larger clone just one base away, this may be a read error. The gene calls are TRBV10-3 and TRBJ2-3, with 10 bases that match TRBD2. CDR3 length equals 15 residues. The ends lost 3 bases at V and 4 bases at J; junction bases unmatched: 4. CDR1 is ENHRY and CDR2 is SYGVKD in the germline V gene. In DNA form, the CDR3 reads TGTGCCATCAGTGAAGCGGGGGGGCGGGCAGATACGCAGTATTTT. Translated: CAISEAGGRADTQYF.

The table lists this clonotype with a few counts. V usage is TRBV20-1 and J usage is TRBJ1-5; 7 bases agree with TRBD1. This CDR3 is built from 15 residues. Germline CDR1 DFQATT, CDR2 SNEGSKA (reference sequence). Losses at the gene ends were 6 bases for V and 0 bases for J; bases not matched to a gene: 8. The CDR3: CSAASGTASNQPQHF. In DNA form, the CDR3 reads TGCAGTGCCGCCTCCGGGACAGCTAGCAATCAGCCCCAGCATTTT.

Many counts were recorded for this clonotype. The chain has TRBV7-2 and TRBJ2-7; 11 positions agree with TRBD1. After removal of 5 bases from V and 9 bases from J, the junction contained 6 bases not matched to a gene. Germline values: CDR1 SGHTA, CDR2 FQGNSA. This CDR3 contains 13 residues. The CDR3 nucleotides are TGTGCCAGCAGCACGGGACAGGGGGTAGTGCAGTACTTC. Its protein is CASSTGQGVVQYF.

This clonotype was counted at least ten times. The chain couples TRBV6-5 to TRBJ2-7; weak D call: TRBD1 (9 bases). Germline-derived CDR1 and CDR2 are MNHEY and SVGAGI. Trimming took 6 bases from V and 3 from J, leaving 18 bases between them. The length of the CDR3 is 15 residues. CDR3 region: CASRDSGTGNYEQYF. DNA for the CDR3: TGTGCCAGCAGAGATAGCGGGACAGGGAACTACGAGCAGTACTTC.

The rearrangement uses TRBV7-2 and TRBJ1-4, with 7 nucleotides matching TRBD1. Germline values: CDR1 SGHTA, CDR2 FQGNSA. With 5 bases clipped from V and 5 bases from J, the junction kept 8 bases outside the gene matches. The CDR3 spans 15 residues. CDR3 coding DNA: TGTGCCAGCAGCGCCAACAGGGGCGGGAATGAAAAACTGTTTTTT. Its translation: CASSANRGGNEKLFF.

This chain joins TRBV3-1 and TRBJ1-1; a possible D gene is TRBD1 (5 bases). This CDR3 spans 14 amino acids. The V gene lost 2 bases and the J gene lost 2 bases, with 9 bases spanning the gap. Germline CDR1 and CDR2: LGHDT and YNNKEL (reference sequence). Here the CDR3 reads CASSQSDSNTEAFF. The CDR3 bases are TGTGCCAGCAGCCAATCAGACAGTAACACTGAAGCTTTCTTT.

At least ten counts were recorded for this clonotype. The J gene is TRBJ1-2, the V gene TRBV6-2 or TRBV6-3; D is uncertain. Trimming removed 8 bases at V and 5 bases at J, with 12 bases between. Germline CDR1 is MNHEY and CDR2 is SVGEGT. The CDR3 contains 12 residues. In DNA form, the CDR3 reads TGTGCCAGCTCAGAAGGCCCATATGGCTACACCTTC. Protein product: CASSEGPYGYTF.

This clonotype was seen only a few times. A much larger clone lies a single base off, so this may be a read error. The chain uses TRBV7-2 and TRBJ2-7; no firm D call. This CDR3 has 12 amino acids. In germline, CDR1 is SGHTA, CDR2 FQGNSA. CDR3 sequence: CAGSPRVHEQYF. The CDR3 DNA reads as TGTGCCGGCAGCCCCCGGGTCCACGAGCAGTACTTC.

This clonotype was counted ten times or more. The chain uses TRBV11-2 and TRBJ2-5, with TRBD1 matching 7 bases. The junction had 5 bases not matched to a gene; V was cut back by 3 bases and J by 1 base. Germline V CDR1 and CDR2: SGHAT, FQNNGV. This CDR3 spans 15 amino acids. CDR3 sequence: CASSFATGLQETQYF. The CDR3 DNA sequence: TGTGCCAGCAGCTTTGCGACAGGGCTCCAAGAGACCCAGTACTTC.